This T cell receptor beta chain emerged from a study of read filtering for tumor transcriptome and immune sequencing. As concerns this clonotype: Its antigen is unknown.

CDR1 and CDR2 (germline): SGHAT, FQNNGV. The CDR3 extends over 14 amino acids. The V end lost 5 bases, the J end lost 8 bases, and 15 bases lay between the germline ends. From about 400 ng of RNA, a library with molecular barcoded alpha/delta and beta/gamma adaptors was made. TCRdb re-called the reads with MiXCR, one entry per CDR3 protein. The sample lists about 130,000 distinct CDR3 sequences, approximately 12% occurring once. Points from the study as a whole: Roughly 80% of IR-seq clonotypes had a single read, yet these held approximately 4% of reads.

This TCR derives from a donor at least 40 years old with multiple myeloma. Sequencing used a population of CD138-negative cells sorted from bone marrow. The chain uses TRBV11-2 and TRBJ2-2; tentatively, D is TRBD2 (5 bases). The CDR3 DNA is TGTGCCAGCAGCCCCACTAGTTTTTCTGGGGAGCTGTTTTTT. As protein: CASSPTSFSGELFF.